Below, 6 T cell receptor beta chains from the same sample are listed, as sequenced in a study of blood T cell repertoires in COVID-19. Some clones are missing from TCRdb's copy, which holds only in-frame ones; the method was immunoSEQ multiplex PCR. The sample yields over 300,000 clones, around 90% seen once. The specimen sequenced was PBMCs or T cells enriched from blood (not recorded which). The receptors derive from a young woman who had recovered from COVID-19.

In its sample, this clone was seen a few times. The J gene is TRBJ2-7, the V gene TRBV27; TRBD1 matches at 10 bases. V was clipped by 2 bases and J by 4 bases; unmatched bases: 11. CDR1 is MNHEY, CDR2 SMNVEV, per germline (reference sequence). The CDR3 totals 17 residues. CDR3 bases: TGTGCCAGCAGTTTACCCCGACAGACAGGGGGCGGGTACGAGCAGTACTTC. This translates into CASSLPRQTGGGYEQYF.

DNA for the CDR3: TGTGCCAGCATCGACGGGACTGAAGCTTTCTTT. Translated: CASIDGTEAFF. V is TRBV3-1 (or the pseudogene TRBV3-2) and J is TRBJ1-1; D gene uncertain. CDR1 is LGHDT, CDR2 YNNKEL, per germline (reference sequence). The CDR3 loop spans 11 amino acids. The V end lost 7 bases, the J end lost 5 bases, and 8 bases lay between the germline ends.

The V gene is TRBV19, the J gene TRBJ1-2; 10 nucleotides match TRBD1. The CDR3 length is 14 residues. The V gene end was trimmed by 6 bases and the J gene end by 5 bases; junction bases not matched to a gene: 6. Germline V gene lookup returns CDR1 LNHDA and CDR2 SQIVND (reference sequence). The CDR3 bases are TGTGCCAGTAGCTCCGGGACAGGGGAGTATGGCTACACCTTC. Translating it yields CASSSGTGEYGYTF.

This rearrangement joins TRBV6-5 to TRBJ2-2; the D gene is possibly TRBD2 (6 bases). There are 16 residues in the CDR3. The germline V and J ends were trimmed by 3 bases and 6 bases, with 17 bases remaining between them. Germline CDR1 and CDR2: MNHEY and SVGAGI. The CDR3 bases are TGTGCCAGCAGTTATGTGGGGGGTATTGGTGCCGGGGAGCTGTTTTTT. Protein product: CASSYVGGIGAGELFF.

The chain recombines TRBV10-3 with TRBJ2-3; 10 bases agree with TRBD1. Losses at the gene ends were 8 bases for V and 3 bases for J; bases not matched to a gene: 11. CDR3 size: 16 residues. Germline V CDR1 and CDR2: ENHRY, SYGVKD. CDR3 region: CAILDTRGQGTDTQYF. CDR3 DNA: TGTGCCATCCTAGACACGAGGGGACAGGGGACAGATACGCAGTATTTT.

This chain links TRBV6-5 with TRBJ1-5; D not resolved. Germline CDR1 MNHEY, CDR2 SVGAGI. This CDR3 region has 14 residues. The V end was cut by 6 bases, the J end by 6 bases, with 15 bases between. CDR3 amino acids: CASSIRGAGQPQHF. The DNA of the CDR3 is TGTGCCAGCAGCATTCGGGGAGCGGGTCAGCCCCAGCATTTT.